A single sample gave rise to the 30 T cell receptor beta chains below, sequenced in a study of T cell responses to AZD1222 COVID-19 vaccine listed by TCRdb under 2021. The sample's time point label is to be understood as: baseline before first vaccination. Libraries were constructed by the immunoSEQ multiplex PCR assay. In its TCRdb copy, this immuneACCESS table keeps in-frame sequences only and misses some clones. Where compared with another copy, unresolved V genes explain less than half of these, and the others have no known cause. For this sample there are around 180,000 clones; over 80% appear just once. Around 5.8% of the sample is taken by the ten largest. The specimen was peripheral blood, collected on day 0 of AZD1222 vaccination. These TCRs come from an adult in good health.

This clone was observed a handful of times. The chain is built from TRBV7-9 and TRBJ2-7; no reliable D call. The germline V gene encodes CDR1 SEHNR and CDR2 FQNEAQ (reference sequence). V shed 5 bases and J shed 5 bases, with 10 bases lying between them. This CDR3 has 12 residues. The CDR3 region is CASSQESDEQYF. In DNA form, the CDR3 reads TGTGCCAGCAGCCAAGAATCGGACGAGCAGTACTTC.

The rearrangement joins TRBV6-5 to TRBJ1-5; TRBD1 agrees at 8 bases. Germline loops: CDR1 MNHEY, CDR2 SVGAGI. The CDR3 is 14 residues long. The trim removed 8 bases at V and 7 bases at J, leaving 10 bases unmatched. The CDR3 coding sequence is TGTGCCAGCGGACAGGGTAGTCTTGTACAGCCCCAGCATTTT. It translates to CASGQGSLVQPQHF.

The rearrangement links TRBV27 to TRBJ2-7; tentative D call: TRBD2 (5 bases). Germline V lookup: CDR1 MNHEY, CDR2 SMNVEV (reference sequence). The CDR3 length is 13 residues. The ends were cut back, 3 bases at V and 4 bases at J, with 10 bases in the middle. CDR3 bases: TGTGCCAGCAGTTTCAGGACGGGGTACGAGCAGTACTTC. This translates into CASSFRTGYEQYF.

The chain joins TRBV7-2 to TRBJ2-7; tentatively, D is TRBD2 (5 bases). Germline-derived CDR1 and CDR2 are SGHTA and FQGNSA. CDR3 length equals 15 residues. Trimming left V 5 bases short and J 6 bases short, with 20 bases between. The CDR3 DNA sequence: TGTGCCAGCAGCCCAGAAGTTAGCGTGGGTCGCGAGCAGTACTTC. It specifies CASSPEVSVGREQYF. The variable domain in full, with the rest retrieved from reference TRBV7-2 and TRBJ2-7, is GAGVSQSPSNKVTEKGKDVELRCDPISGHTALYWYRQSLGQGLEFLIYFQGNSAPDKSGLPSDRFSAERTGGSVSTLTIQRTQQEDSAVYLCASSPEVSVGREQYFGPGTRLTVT.

The V and J genes are TRBV21-1 and TRBJ2-1. TRBV21-1 is recorded as a pseudogene. This CDR3 spans 16 amino acids. The CDR3 sequence is CASSAPGTNSYNEQFF. CDR3 bases: TGTGCCAGCAGCGCCCCCGGGACCAACTCCTACAATGAGCAGTTCTTC.

For the CDR3, the DNA is TGTGCCATCAGTGAGTCGAAGGGTTTAACGGGCTCCTACAATGAGCAGTTCTTC. It translates to CAISESKGLTGSYNEQFF. The V gene is TRBV10-3, the J gene TRBJ2-1; no reliable D call. The CDR3 spans 18 residues. The V gene lost 0 bases and the J gene lost 0 bases, with 15 bases spanning the gap. The germline V gene encodes CDR1 ENHRY and CDR2 SYGVKD.

The chain joins TRBV6-5 to TRBJ1-5; D unclear. The germline gives CDR1 MNHEY, CDR2 SVGAGI. The CDR3 loop spans 14 amino acids. The V end was cut by 6 bases, the J end by 4 bases, with 13 bases between. In DNA form, the CDR3 reads TGTGCCAGCAGGGCACCGGGAGGGAATCAGCCCCAGCATTTT. Translating it yields CASRAPGGNQPQHF.

The chain carries TRBV15 and TRBJ2-7; D assignment may be TRBD1 or TRBD2 (5 bases each). The CDR3 is made up of 15 amino acids. Between the trimmed V and J ends, which lost 0 bases and 2 bases, there was a span of 11 bases. Germline CDR1 LNHNV, CDR2 YYDKDF (reference sequence). The CDR3, as DNA: TGTGCCACCAGCAGAGATCGGGGCAGGACCTACGAGCAGTACTTC. This sequence encodes CATSRDRGRTYEQYF.

The chain recombines TRBV10-3 with TRBJ1-2; no firm D call. V lost 0 bases and J 5 bases, leaving 10 bases between the germline ends. In germline, CDR1 is ENHRY, CDR2 SYGVKD. The CDR3 is 14 amino acids. This CDR3 is CAISESSQVYGYTF. The CDR3, as DNA: TGTGCCATCAGTGAGTCAAGTCAGGTGTATGGCTACACCTTC.

V gene TRBV7-2 combines with J gene TRBJ2-5; tentatively, D is TRBD1 (6 bases). This CDR3 is 13 amino acids long. The V gene lost 5 bases and the J gene lost 5 bases, with 12 bases spanning the gap. CDR1 and CDR2 (germline): SGHTA, FQGNSA. CDR3 region: CASSPPGAETQYF. The CDR3 DNA reads as TGTGCCAGCAGCCCCCCAGGGGCGGAGACCCAGTACTTC.

Note on this clone: The same CDR3 arises from other DNA sequences in this sample as well. J is TRBJ1-1 and V is TRBV6-2 or TRBV6-3, with D unclear. The CDR3 loop spans 13 amino acids. The V gene lost 2 bases and the J gene lost 1 base, with 5 bases spanning the gap. Germline CDR1 MNHEY, CDR2 SVGEGT. The CDR3, as DNA: TGTGCCAGCAGTTACGGAGGGAACACTGAAGCTTTCTTT. This codes for CASSYGGNTEAFF.

The chain employs TRBV6-4 and TRBJ2-7; tentatively, D is TRBD2 (5 bases). The V gene's germline CDR1 is MRHNA and CDR2 SNTAGT. Trimming took 7 bases from V and 4 from J, leaving 17 bases between them. This CDR3 is built from 14 residues. The CDR3 DNA is TGTGCCAGCACTCCCGAAGAGGGAACTTACGAGCAGTACTTC. Its protein is CASTPEEGTYEQYF.

The chain uses TRBV7-3 and TRBJ2-1; 12 nucleotides line up with TRBD2. The trim removed 6 bases at V and 6 bases at J, leaving 3 bases unmatched. There are 14 residues in the CDR3. The germline CDR1 and CDR2 sequences are SGHTA and FQGTGA. CDR3 in DNA: TGTGCCAGCAGAACTAGCGGGAGGTCCAATGAGCAGTTCTTC. The encoded protein is CASRTSGRSNEQFF.

The V gene is TRBV6-5, the J gene TRBJ1-2, with TRBD1 matching over 9 bases. Unmatched junction bases numbered 6, after V lost 0 bases and J lost 7 bases. The CDR3 is made up of 15 amino acids. The germline V gene encodes CDR1 MNHEY and CDR2 SVGAGI. CDR3 sequence reads: CASSYSDRGFGGYTF. The CDR3 nucleotides read TGTGCCAGCAGTTACTCGGACAGGGGCTTTGGTGGCTACACCTTC.

This sequence joins TRBV10-1 and TRBJ2-7; no reliable D call. Germline lookup yields CDR1 WNHNN and CDR2 SYGVQD (reference sequence). This CDR3 spans 14 amino acids. With 2 bases removed from V and 10 bases from J, the gap between germline ends came to 18 bases. CDR3 protein: CASSEVVSETPQYF. The CDR3 DNA sequence: TGCGCCAGCAGTGAGGTGGTTTCAGAAACGCCCCAGTACTTC.

The chain links TRBV11-2 to TRBJ2-7; D gene unclear. The CDR3 is made up of 13 amino acids. CDR1 SGHAT and CDR2 FQNNGV come from the germline V gene. Trimming removed 0 bases from V and 10 bases from J, with 13 bases in between. The CDR3 reads CASSLERVGEQYF. The CDR3 DNA reads TGTGCCAGCAGCTTAGAAAGGGTGGGCGAACAGTACTTC.

The V and J genes are TRBV5-1 and TRBJ1-4, with TRBD1 matching over 7 bases. This CDR3 is 20 amino acids long. The V segment lost 4 bases and the J segment 8 bases; nucleotides outside the gene matches: 26. Germline lookup yields CDR1 SGHRS and CDR2 YFSETQ. CDR3 in amino acids: CASSDLGTAFPRSLEEKLFF. CDR3 coding DNA: TGCGCCAGCAGCGATCTCGGGACAGCTTTCCCCCGGAGCCTAGAGGAAAAACTGTTTTTT.

This chain links TRBV30 with TRBJ1-5; D remains unclear. V was pared by 4 bases and J by 9 bases, with 19 bases between. Germline-derived CDR1 and CDR2 are GTSNPN and SVGIG (reference sequence). The CDR3 runs to 14 residues. The DNA for the CDR3 is TGTGCCTGGACCGGCAACGGTCCATGGGGGCCCCAGCATTTT. It specifies CAWTGNGPWGPQHF.

This chain uses TRBV11-1 with TRBJ2-1, with D possibly TRBD1 on 6 matching bases. Per the germline V gene, CDR1 is SGHAT and CDR2 is FQDESV (reference sequence). CDR3 size: 12 residues. Trimming left V 5 bases short and J 16 bases short, with 18 bases between. The CDR3 DNA follows: TGTGCCAGCAGCCTCAACAGGGATAGGGTCTTCTTC. This encodes CASSLNRDRVFF.

In its sample, this clone was seen a few times. V is TRBV19 and J is TRBJ2-2; D call uncertain. Germline V gene sequence: CDR1 LNHDA, CDR2 SQIVND (reference sequence). The germline V and J ends were trimmed by 5 bases and 1 base, with 5 bases remaining between them. This CDR3 spans 13 amino acids. DNA for the CDR3: TGTGCCAGTAGTTTCTGGAACACCGGGGAGCTGTTTTTT. Its translation is CASSFWNTGELFF. Complete variable domain (other parts from reference TRBV19 and TRBJ2-2): DGGITQSPKYLFRKEGQNVTLSCEQNLNHDAMYWYRQDPGQGLRLIYYSQIVNDFQKGDIAEGYSVSREKKESFPLTVTSAQKNPTAFYLCASSFWNTGELFFGEGSRLTVL.

The rearrangement links TRBV18 to TRBJ2-5; D is ambiguous. The V end lost 1 base, the J end lost 5 bases, and 5 bases lay between the germline ends. This CDR3 contains 12 residues. The germline gives CDR1 KGHSH, CDR2 LQKENI. As DNA, the CDR3 is TGTGCCAGCTCACCACGCTTGGAGACCCAGTACTTC. Amino acid sequence: CASSPRLETQYF.

V is TRBV20-1 and J is TRBJ2-1; 9 bases line up with TRBD2. Trimming cost V 3 bases and J 10 bases; bases outside gene matches: 7. Germline assignment: CDR1 DFQATT and CDR2 SNEGSKA (reference sequence). The CDR3 is 13 amino acids. Here the CDR3 reads CSASWREGREQFF. In DNA, the CDR3 is TGCAGTGCTAGTTGGCGGGAGGGCCGGGAGCAGTTCTTC.

The rearrangement links TRBV29-1 to TRBJ2-4, with a possible D match to TRBD2 (6 bases). CDR3 length equals 15 residues. Germline V gives CDR1 SQVTM, CDR2 ANQGSEA. V dropped 2 bases and J dropped 1 base, with 12 bases sitting between them. The CDR3 DNA follows: TGCAGCGTTGAACTGGGGGGAAGTGCCAAAAACATTCAGTACTTC. Its translation: CSVELGGSAKNIQYF.

In DNA, the CDR3 is TGTGCCAGCAGTATAGCGGAGGCGAACACCGGGGAGCTGTTTTTT. Amino acids: CASSIAEANTGELFF. The gene calls are TRBV7-9 and TRBJ2-2; maybe TRBD2 (6 bases). Trimming removed 6 bases at V and 0 bases at J, with 11 bases between. Per the germline V gene, CDR1 is SEHNR and CDR2 is FQNEAQ (reference sequence). The CDR3 loop spans 15 amino acids.

V usage is TRBV6-5 and J usage is TRBJ1-6; D possibly corresponds to TRBD1 (6 bases). Per the germline V gene, CDR1 is MNHEY and CDR2 is SVGAGI. CDR3 length equals 16 residues. The germline V and J ends were trimmed by 0 bases and 5 bases, with 11 bases remaining between them. CDR3 DNA: TGTGCCAGCAGTTACTCTGGGACACTTCATAATTCACCCCTCCACTTT. The encoded protein is CASSYSGTLHNSPLHF.

The V gene is TRBV29-1, the J gene TRBJ2-7, with 10 bases fitting TRBD2. Germline assignment: CDR1 SQVTM and CDR2 ANQGSEA. This CDR3 contains 13 residues. The V gene end was trimmed by 7 bases and the J gene end by 6 bases; junction bases not matched to a gene: 9. The CDR3 region is CSGSLAGEGEQYF. The DNA for the CDR3 is TGCAGCGGAAGTCTAGCGGGGGAGGGCGAGCAGTACTTC.

The chain employs TRBV27 and TRBJ1-6; D gene uncertain. The length of the CDR3 is 18 residues. Germline V CDR1 and CDR2: MNHEY, SMNVEV (reference sequence). The V and J ends lost 1 base and 4 bases respectively, with 17 bases between them. The CDR3 is CASSLWVSRPTYNSPLHF. CDR3 in DNA: TGTGCCAGCAGTTTATGGGTGTCAAGGCCGACTTATAATTCACCCCTCCACTTT.

A single count supports this clone. CDR3 sequence: CASSRDSIAKNIQYF. The CDR3 DNA is TGCGCCAGCAGTCGGGACAGCATAGCCAAAAACATTCAGTACTTC. The V gene is TRBV5-1, the J gene TRBJ2-4, with 7 bases identical to TRBD1. J gave up 0 bases and V 5 bases, and 5 bases lay outside the gene matches. Germline V gene sequence: CDR1 SGHRS, CDR2 YFSETQ. The CDR3 length is 15 residues.

This chain connects TRBV6-5 to TRBJ2-2; no reliable D call. Germline assignment: CDR1 MNHEY and CDR2 SVGAGI. Trimming took 5 bases from V and 5 from J, leaving 15 bases between them. This CDR3 has 15 amino acids. CDR3 in amino acids: CASSLWLRETGELFF. The DNA for the CDR3 is TGTGCCAGCAGTCTTTGGCTTCGTGAAACCGGGGAGCTGTTTTTT.

The DNA for the CDR3 is TGTGCCTGGAGCGACGGACAGAGTAATCAGCCCCAGCATTTT. Its translation: CAWSDGQSNQPQHF. The chain uses TRBV30 and TRBJ1-5, with TRBD1 as a possible D gene (6 bases). The germline V gene has CDR1 GTSNPN and CDR2 SVGIG (reference sequence). V dropped 3 bases and J dropped 4 bases, with 13 bases sitting between them. CDR3 length: 14 amino acids.